This T cell receptor (beta chain) is drawn from a study of tumor-infiltrating lymphocytes in primary liver carcinoma. Study details: Productive TCRbeta read counts per sample ran from roughly 3.7 to 6.8 million and were similar across tissue types.

To note about this clonotype: Its specificity is not known. At one of its ends the junction is not consistent with the germline gene, which may arise from a read error.

Study findings and constraints: A significantly higher top-250-clone fraction was found in tumors than in blood (p = 0.039). Just around 7.5-24% of top clones spanned all five tumor regions.

The CDR3 length is 16 residues. CDR1 MNHEY and CDR2 SVGAGI come from the germline V gene. Total RNA and DNA came together from approximately 20-30 mg of bulk tissue without cell sorting. Viable tumor cells exceeded 85% in all tumor samples. Production of TCR beta cDNA used roughly 500 ng total RNA together with a constant-region primer. What produced the TCR beta libraries was three nested multiplex PCR rounds using slightly modified ARM-PCR. The two initial PCR rounds, roughly 11 cycles each, used TRBV1-TRBV30 forward and C-beta reverse primers. One entry per CDR3 protein, called by TCRdb with MiXCR from the multiplex PCR reads. Among tens of thousands of distinct CDR3 sequences listed, about 79% were seen once.

The receptor was derived from a woman younger than 45 with primary liver carcinoma and hepatitis B virus infection. Specimen: liver tumor tissue from sampling region 1. Described subset: tumor region T1, superior pole. The chain is built from TRBV6-5 and TRBJ1-5; D gene ambiguous. This chain's CDR3 is CVSTSVRGSRLPPQHF. CDR3 DNA: TGTGTCAGCACCTCGGTGCGGGGAAGCCGATTACCGCCCCAGCATTTT.